Below are 5 T cell receptor beta chains sequenced from a single sample in a study of HIV-infected patients and healthy controls. cDNA was made from about 500 ng RNA using alpha and beta constant primers. Each of the alpha and beta chains got its own library through chain-specific third strand synthesis with indices. TCRdb itself ran the 5' RACE reads through MiXCR, one entry per CDR3 protein. The table includes under 6,500 distinct CDR3 sequences, approximately 20% detected once. All unsorted peripheral T cells were captured because whole blood was used without fractionation. The source was blood, collected before antiretroviral therapy. These receptor sequences come from an adult with HIV infection.

This clonotype rates as large. CDR3 residues: CASSQVGEGHQPQHF. Here the CDR3 DNA reads TGCGCCAGCAGCCAAGTAGGCGAGGGCCATCAGCCCCAGCATTTT. V usage is TRBV4-3 and J usage is TRBJ1-5; no clear D. The CDR3 consists of 15 residues. Per the germline V gene, CDR1 is LGHNA and CDR2 is YSLEER. The V end was cut by 1 base, the J end by 5 bases, with 12 bases between.

This clonotype was found many times. The chain employs TRBV7-2 and TRBJ2-1; D gene uncertain. The CDR3 runs to 14 residues. Trimming cost V 5 bases and J 5 bases, with 13 bases left between them. Germline CDR1 SGHTA, CDR2 FQGNSA. Written as DNA, the CDR3 is TGTGCCAGCAGCCCTTGGGCGGCAGACAATGAGCAGTTCTTC. As protein: CASSPWAADNEQFF.

Of note for this clonotype: A much larger clone lies a single base off, so this may be a read error. The chain joins TRBV28 to TRBJ1-6, with unresolved D. In germline, CDR1 is MDHEN, CDR2 SYDVKM. The CDR3 sequence is 15 residues long. The CDR3, as DNA: TGTGCCAGCAGCGAACAGAGCTCCTATAATTCACCCATCCACTTT. It specifies CASSEQSSYNSPIHF. The full variable domain, completed using reference TRBV28 and TRBJ1-6, is DVKVTQSSRYLVKRTGEKVFLECVQDMDHENMFWYRQDPGLGLRLIYFSYDVKMKEKGDIPEGYSVSREKKERFSLILESASTNQTSMYLCASSEQSSYNSPIHFGNGTRLTVT.

The table lists this clonotype with many counts. The rearrangement links TRBV6-2 or TRBV6-3 to TRBJ2-3; D not resolved. CDR3 size: 15 residues. Germline CDR1 is MNHEY and CDR2 is SVGEGT. Trimming took 1 base from V and 0 from J, leaving 8 bases between them. The CDR3 bases are TGTGCCAGCAGTTACTTAGATCGTAGCACAGATACGCAGTATTTT. It specifies CASSYLDRSTDTQYF.

By sample fraction, this clonotype is medium-sized. The chain links TRBV4-1 to TRBJ1-5; D remains unclear. Trimming left V 1 base short and J 2 bases short, with 9 bases between. The CDR3 sequence is 15 residues long. Per germline, CDR1 MGHRA and CDR2 YSYEKL. The chain's CDR3 is CASSQGRAGNQPQHF. CDR3 DNA sequence: TGCGCCAGCAGCCAAGGGAGAGCAGGCAATCAGCCCCAGCATTTT.